Below, one T cell receptor beta chain is given with its context. What it binds is unknown. Trimming removed 6 bases from V and 10 bases from J; junction bases left unmatched: 10. The CDR3 has 14 residues. CDR1 and CDR2 (germline): MNHNS, SASEGT. The sample is drawn from a study of OX40 agonist ivuxolimab in advanced cancers. Profiled with immunoSEQ multiplex PCR; TCRdb holds only in-frame clones, not every one. The sample holds 42,000 or so clones, approximately 90% seen once. The sampling schedule covered blood at baseline, cycle 4 day 1, and cycle 7 day 1. General study points: The mean number of expanded clones was higher in CD8+ T cells than in CD4+.

The rearrangement links TRBV6-1 to TRBJ1-4, with TRBD1 matching over 8 bases. The sample was CD4+ or CD8+ T cells sorted from blood, taken in a trial of the OX40 agonist ivuxolimab. This clonotype originated in an adult with an advanced solid tumor such as melanoma, head and neck, liver or kidney cancer. In DNA, the CDR3 is TGTGCCAGCAGGGACAGGGTCAAAATGGGAAAACTGTTTTTT. Its protein is CASRDRVKMGKLFF.